This is a list of T cell receptor beta chains from one sample in a study of response to subunit inactivated influenza vaccine. One entry per CDR3 protein results from TCRdb running MiXCR on the RT-PCR reads. The top ten hold roughly 10% of the sample, which has around 850,000 distinct CDR3 sequences, approximately 18% seen once. This specimen consisted of PBMCs from blood, obtained 4 to 6 days after vaccination. Receptors were obtained from a man aged 45-60 years who received an inactivated influenza vaccine. CDR3s include the opening cysteine and the closing phenylalanine or tryptophan. The order of the fields is J gene, V gene, D gene, clone size, CDR3 DNA, CDR3 protein. The D gene is left open where the match is weak. The listing skips clone size in some rows; elsewhere it reads once, few, many or a size class.

TRBJ2-5,TRBV12-3/TRBV12-4,NA,few,TGTGCCAGCAGTTTACAGGGGTTACAAGAGACCCAGTACTTC,CASSLQGLQETQYF
TRBJ1-3,TRBV6-5,TRBD1,few,TGTGCCAGCAGTTCACAGGGGCCGGCTGGAAACACCATATATTTT,CASSSQGPAGNTIYF
TRBJ2-4,TRBV20-1,NA,few,TGCAGTGCTAGAGATCAGGGAGCGTTCGGGATACAACGGAACATTCAGTACTTC,CSARDQGAFGIQRNIQYF
TRBJ2-7,TRBV24-1,TRBD2,NA,TGTGCCACCAGTGACCCCGGGACTAGTAACGAGCAGTACTTC,CATSDPGTSNEQYF
TRBJ2-1,TRBV6-2/TRBV6-3,NA,few,TGTGCCAGCAGCCGCCCCTCAAGGGTGGAGCAGTTCTTC,CASSRPSRVEQFF
TRBJ2-1,TRBV2,NA,few,TGTGCCAGCAGCGTAGCTAGGAATGAGCAGTTCTTC,CASSVARNEQFF
TRBJ2-7,TRBV7-9,NA,few,TGTGCCAGCAGCTTAGAGCGGCAGGGGTACGAGCAGTACTTC,CASSLERQGYEQYF
TRBJ1-2,TRBV10-3,TRBD1,many,TGTGCCATCAAGCCGTCGGACAGGGAGCGTGATGGCTACACCTTC,CAIKPSDRERDGYTF
TRBJ1-3,TRBV18,NA,many,TGTGCCAGCTCACCCCCAGGGGCTGGAAACACCATATATTTT,CASSPPGAGNTIYF
TRBJ1-1,TRBV20-1,NA,NA,TGCAGTGCTAAGGTGGGGGGGACTGAAGCTTTCTTT,CSAKVGGTEAFF
TRBJ2-3,TRBV10-1,NA,few,TGCGCCAGCAGTGAGATGGGCGGGGTAGATACGCAGTATTTT,CASSEMGGVDTQYF
TRBJ2-7,TRBV3-1,TRBD2,NA,TGTGCCAGCAGCCAAGACCGGCCTAGCGGGCAGTACTTC,CASSQDRPSGQYF
TRBJ2-1,TRBV6-1,NA,NA,TGTGCCAGCAGTCTCTATTTGGGGGCGCAGGGTGAGCAGTTCTTC,CASSLYLGAQGEQFF
TRBJ1-1,TRBV11-2,TRBD1,few,TGTGCCAGCAGCAAACGACAGGGCGGTAACACTGAAGCTTTCTTT,CASSKRQGGNTEAFF
TRBJ1-1,TRBV7-9,NA,few,TGTGCCAGCAGCTTAGTATCGGCGATAGACACTGAAGCTTTCTTT,CASSLVSAIDTEAFF
TRBJ2-1,TRBV2,NA,NA,TGTGCCAGCAGGGGCGACAGAAATGAGCAGTTCTTC,CASRGDRNEQFF
TRBJ2-5,TRBV10-3,TRBD1,medium-sized,TGTGCCATCAGTGAGTCGGGACAGGGTGAAGGGACCCAGTACTTC,CAISESGQGEGTQYF
TRBJ2-1,TRBV24-1,TRBD1,NA,TGTGCCACCAGTGATTCCTTCAGGGGGACTGAGCAGTTCTTC,CATSDSFRGTEQFF
TRBJ2-7,TRBV6-2/TRBV6-3,NA,NA,TGTGCCAGCAGTTATCTTCCGGGATCCTACGAGCAGTACTTC,CASSYLPGSYEQYF
TRBJ1-5,TRBV6-1,TRBD1,NA,TGTGCCAGCAGTGCAGGGGGCAATCCGCCCCAGCATTTT,CASSAGGNPPQHF
TRBJ2-2,TRBV7-3,NA,NA,TGTGCCAGCAGCTTAGGACAGTCAGGGGGGGAGCTGTTTTTT,CASSLGQSGGELFF
TRBJ2-4,TRBV11-3,TRBD1,NA,TGTGCCAGCAGCCCGACGGGACAGGAAAACATTCAGTACTTC,CASSPTGQENIQYF
TRBJ1-3,TRBV7-2,NA,few,TGTGCCAGCAGCTTAGCACACGGAAACACCATATATTTT,CASSLAHGNTIYF
TRBJ2-1,TRBV7-2,NA,few,TGTGCCAGCAGCTTAGAGGGTATTCATGAGCAGTTCTTC,CASSLEGIHEQFF
TRBJ2-1,TRBV6-4,NA,NA,TGTGCCAGCAGTTACTCTAGAGGTGTCTCCTACAATGAGCAGTTCTTC,CASSYSRGVSYNEQFF
TRBJ2-3,TRBV28,TRBD1,NA,TGTGCCAGCACCCTTCCGGGACAGGGACGCACAGATACGCAGTATTTT,CASTLPGQGRTDTQYF
TRBJ2-7,TRBV4-3,NA,NA,TGCGCCAGCAGCCCCGAGATAGCTTCCTACGAGCAGTACTTC,CASSPEIASYEQYF
TRBJ1-5,TRBV29-1,NA,many,TGCAGCGTTGTAGGGGTCGACGATCAGCCCCAGCATTTT,CSVVGVDDQPQHF
TRBJ1-2,TRBV10-3,NA,few,TGTGCCATCAGTGAGGTGGGCGCCAGCTATGGCTACACCTTC,CAISEVGASYGYTF
TRBJ2-3,TRBV7-9,NA,many,TGTGCCAGCAGCCCCATCAGCACAGATACGCAGTATTTT,CASSPISTDTQYF
TRBJ2-2,TRBV11-2,TRBD2,NA,TGTGCCAGCCAAGAGGCTAGCGGGAGGACGAACACCGGGGAGCTGTTTTTT,CASQEASGRTNTGELFF
TRBJ2-2,TRBV19,NA,few,TGTGCCAGTAGTATAGGTGGAGCCCGAACCGGGGAGCTGTTTTTT,CASSIGGARTGELFF
TRBJ2-3,TRBV11-2,NA,NA,TGTGCCAGCAGCCCTATGGGGGTCCCCACAGATACGCAGTATTTT,CASSPMGVPTDTQYF
TRBJ2-2,TRBV2,TRBD2,NA,TGTGCCAGCAAGACTAGCGGGGGAACCGGGGAGCTGTTTTTT,CASKTSGGTGELFF
TRBJ2-1,TRBV28,NA,NA,TGTGCCAGCAGTTTATTAAGACTTACCTACAATGAGCAGTTCTTC,CASSLLRLTYNEQFF
TRBJ1-4,TRBV7-9,TRBD1,NA,TGTGCCAGCAGCGGCTGGACAGGGGATGAAAAACTGTTTTTT,CASSGWTGDEKLFF
TRBJ2-7,TRBV6-5,NA,few,TGTGCCAGCAGTTTAGGCGGTGTGGTCGAGCAGTACTTC,CASSLGGVVEQYF
TRBJ2-1,TRBV12-3/TRBV12-4,TRBD1,many,TGTGCCAGCAGTTTTCAGGGACAGGGTTATCGGGAGCAGTTCTTC,CASSFQGQGYREQFF
TRBJ2-6,TRBV5-5,NA,NA,TGTGCCAGCAGCTTCCGACATTGGAGCTCTGGGGCCAACGTCCTGACTTTC,CASSFRHWSSGANVLTF
TRBJ2-5,TRBV6-1,TRBD1,many,TGTGCCAGCGCTCGGGGACAGGGCTTCATGGAGACCCAGTACTTC,CASARGQGFMETQYF
TRBJ2-3,TRBV29-1,NA,NA,TGCAGCGGTATACAGGGTCTTGTCGGCACAGATACGCAGTATTTT,CSGIQGLVGTDTQYF
TRBJ2-2,TRBV6-2/TRBV6-3,TRBD2,NA,TGTGCCACTAGCGGGGGTGGAACCGGGGAGCTATTTTTT,CATSGGGTGELFF